Ten or more counts support the clone carrying this T cell receptor beta chain. As yet, its antigen is unknown. With 2 bases removed from V and 4 bases from J, the gap between germline ends came to 11 bases. In germline, CDR1 is DFQATT, CDR2 SNEGSKA (reference sequence). The CDR3 spans 13 residues. The data stem from a study of human T cells and chemical hapten exposure. The time point here: patch test 1, 2 weeks after DPC sensitization. The sample's treatment: therapeutic diphenylcyclopropenone sensitization with weekly scalp DPC. In TCRdb, the RACE reads were re-called with MiXCR into one record per CDR3 protein. The data hold tens of thousands of distinct CDR3 sequences, with approximately 9.8% observed a single time. Notes on the study in general: Donors, who had alopecia, may show an immune response that differs from healthy people's.

The clonotype comes from a woman aged 35 to 49 with alopecia areata. Some clones in this sample may be carry-over from other donors' samples. The V and J genes are TRBV20-1 and TRBJ1-1, with TRBD1 as a possible D gene (5 bases). The sample was whole blood, taken in connection with sensitization to the hapten diphenylcyclopropenone (DPC). The chain's CDR3 is CSARRQGITEAFF. CDR3 DNA sequence: TGCAGTGCTAGACGTCAGGGCATCACTGAAGCTTTCTTT.